The source of this TCR beta chain is a study of blood T cell repertoires in COVID-19 (dated by TCRdb to the early 2020s). For context, the study as a whole: Collaborator samples came from the United States, Italy and Spain and covered acute and convalescent phases of COVID-19. HLA class I and class II types, where available, came from metadata supplied by the sample provider rather than from assay-based typing. The material from the prospective study consisted of cDNA or gDNA derived from T cells, B-cell-depleted T cells, or PBMCs. The repertoires were made available in a free public database intended to serve as a resource for research on the immune response to SARS-CoV-2. Samples were obtained from the ongoing ImmuneRACE study (first 160 participants) and from about 1,300 subjects provided by 6 global collaborators. Subjects who had been exposed to COVID-19, were actively infected with it, or had recovered from it provided the deeply sampled blood TCRbeta repertoires that made up the dataset. The sample metadata nearly always contained a de-identified subject ID, COVID-19 status, age in years and sex. Results and caveats for the whole study, not just this receptor: The quantity of clinical and demographic metadata differed by source and by participant and was supplied without curation.

As regards this clone: Its antigen is still unknown. Base qualities are not provided; no much larger clone lies one nucleotide away.

TCRbeta CDR3 regions were amplified from genomic DNA by means of the immunoSEQ Assay, a bias-controlled multiplex PCR. The paper's data handling went like this. The number of nucleated cells in each sample was estimated from the amplification of reference gene primers within the assay. Sequence reads were collapsed and filtered to measure the absolute abundance of every unique TCRbeta CDR3 rearrangement. For each sample, productive Simpson clonality was calculated as the square root of Simpson's diversity index across productive rearrangements. Drawn from immuneACCESS, this table holds only the in-frame rearrangements with V and J called that TCRdb kept. Clones are partly lost; checked studies trace under half to an unresolved V gene and leave the rest unexplained. V and J calls and clone size come straight from that table; D and trimming were deduced from the DNA. This sample comprises over 60,000 clones, more than 80% of them detected only once. The top ten clonotypes cover roughly a third of the sample.

The CDR3 numbers 16 residues from cysteine through phenylalanine. The kept DNA is CDR3 alone, 48 bases in frame from the first base. Cut back by 1 base and 2 bases, the V and J ends lie 15 bases apart. From a lookup of the germline V gene, CDR1 and CDR2 are MGHDK and SYGVNS. Collaborating institutions collected whole blood in K2EDTA tubes following their own protocols. Collaborator samples were shipped for TCRbeta analysis as frozen whole blood, isolated PBMCs, or DNA extracted from either sample type. The rearrangement combines TRBV25-1 with TRBJ2-7; TRBD1 is possibly the D segment (6 matching bases). Sequencing used peripheral blood. This TCR came from a woman older than 75 with active or convalescent COVID-19. In nucleotides, the sequence is TGTGCCAGCAGTGAATTCATAGGGGGAGTTACCTACGAGCAGTACTTC. This sequence encodes CASSEFIGGVTYEQYF.